A single T cell receptor (beta chain) is shown here with its context. Germline lookup yields CDR1 SNHLY and CDR2 FYNNEI. The CDR3 extends over 17 amino acids. Trimming at V came to 7 bases and at J to 1 base, leaving 13 bases not matched to a gene. Under the authors' procedure: It was from reference gene primer amplification that nucleated cell counts were estimated. Some clones are missing from TCRdb's copy, which holds only in-frame ones; the method was immunoSEQ multiplex PCR. Clone size and V and J calls were adopted from that table, with D and trimming inferred from the DNA. The sample shows tens of thousands of clones, approximately 89% of them seen only once. The data derive from a study of blood T cell repertoires in COVID-19. Study details: COVID-19 samples, acute and convalescent, were from the United States, Italy and Spain. In each case, the material was cDNA or gDNA derived from T cells, B-cell-depleted T cells, or PBMCs.

Sequencing used peripheral blood. V and J are TRBV2 and TRBJ1-5, with 7 bases lining up with TRBD1. This TCR derives from a man in his forties or fifties with acute or convalescent COVID-19. This chain's CDR3 is CASTSERGTASNQPQHF. The CDR3 DNA sequence: TGTGCCAGCACGAGTGAACGTGGGACAGCCAGCAATCAGCCCCAGCATTTT.